This entry lists 26 T cell receptor beta chains sequenced from one sample in a study of T cell responses to AZD1222 COVID-19 vaccine. This table comes from immunoSEQ multiplex PCR, and its TCRdb copy is limited to in-frame clones, with some not included. The repertoire includes approximately 110,000 clones, about 90% of them detected once, and 8.5% to 10% sits in the top ten. The sequencing used peripheral blood, collected on day 0 of AZD1222 vaccination. The origin of the receptors is an adult in good health.

The V call is TRBV7-2, the J call TRBJ2-5; a possible D gene is TRBD2 (6 bases). V was pared by 5 bases and J by 5 bases, with 18 bases between. CDR1 and CDR2 from the germline V gene are SGHTA and FQGNSA. The CDR3 spans 15 residues. In nucleotides, the CDR3 is TGTGCCAGCAGCCTGGGGACTTTGCGAGTGGAGACCCAGTACTTC. This gives the protein CASSLGTLRVETQYF.

The chain links TRBV5-1 to TRBJ2-6, with TRBD1 as a possible D gene (6 bases). The CDR3 covers 17 residues. V was shortened by 3 bases and J by 0 bases, with 13 bases between the two germline ends. The germline CDR1 and CDR2 sequences are SGHRS and YFSETQ. The CDR3 DNA is TGCGCCAGCAGCTGGACAGAGATCCCCTCTGGGGCCAACGTCCTGACTTTC. It translates to CASSWTEIPSGANVLTF.

Regarding this clone: The same CDR3 is also encoded by other DNA sequences in this sample. The chain couples TRBV3-1 (or the pseudogene TRBV3-2) to TRBJ2-1; D gene uncertain. Germline V gene data show CDR1 as LGHDT and CDR2 as YNNKEL (reference sequence). The CDR3 extends over 14 amino acids. V lost 1 base, J lost 0 bases, and 4 bases lay in between. The CDR3 DNA sequence: TGTGCCAGCAGCCAAGGGGGCTCCTACAATGAGCAGTTCTTC. It codes for CASSQGGSYNEQFF.

The CDR3 sequence: CASSTRTRAPDTQYF. In DNA form, the CDR3 reads TGTGCCAGCAGTACCAGGACACGGGCCCCAGATACGCAGTATTTT. The chain recombines TRBV6-2 or TRBV6-3 with TRBJ2-3; D may be TRBD1 (5 bases). The V end lost 5 bases, the J end lost 4 bases, and 16 bases lay between the germline ends. CDR3 length equals 15 residues. Germline V lookup: CDR1 MNHEY, CDR2 SVGEGT.

The V call is TRBV11-2, the J call TRBJ1-2; 9 bases align to TRBD1. Germline-derived CDR1 and CDR2 are SGHAT and FQNNGV. This CDR3 contains 15 residues. V lost 2 bases and J lost 4; bases outside the gene matches: 5. In nucleotides, the CDR3 is TGTGCCAGCAGCTTACTCCGGGACAGGGTCTATGGCTACACCTTC. Translation: CASSLLRDRVYGYTF.

This clone was picked up a small number of times. The genes are TRBV29-1 and TRBJ1-2, with D possibly being TRBD1 (5 bases). The CDR3 is 16 residues long. CDR1 and CDR2 from the germline V gene are SQVTM and ANQGSEA. The V end was cut by 5 bases, the J end by 0 bases, with 19 bases between. This CDR3 reads CSVHSPGTSTNYGYTF. The CDR3 bases are TGCAGCGTTCACTCCCCCGGGACTTCAACTAACTATGGCTACACCTTC.

This chain joins TRBV10-1 and TRBJ2-3, with 12 bases identical to TRBD2. J was trimmed by 3 bases and V by 5 bases; bases with no gene match: 3. Germline assignment: CDR1 WNHNN and CDR2 SYGVQD (reference sequence). The CDR3 runs 15 residues. The CDR3 protein is CASSKTSGSTDTQYF. The CDR3 nucleotides are TGCGCCAGCAGTAAGACTAGCGGGAGTACAGATACGCAGTATTTT.

The J gene is TRBJ2-2, the V gene TRBV27; D gene ambiguous. The CDR3 is 14 residues long. Germline V lookup: CDR1 MNHEY, CDR2 SMNVEV (reference sequence). Between the trimmed V and J ends, which lost 3 bases and 4 bases, there was a span of 9 bases. In DNA form, the CDR3 reads TGTGCCAGCAGTTTCACGTCGCTCACCGGGGAGCTGTTTTTT. Translation gives CASSFTSLTGELFF.

The V call is TRBV5-6, the J call TRBJ2-7; 7 bases map to TRBD1. This CDR3 spans 17 amino acids. V lost 3 bases and J lost 0; bases outside the gene matches: 12. CDR1 and CDR2 (germline): SGHDT, YYEEEE. The CDR3 coding sequence is TGTGCCAGCAGCTCCACCACAACTCCAGGGGGCTCCTACGAGCAGTACTTC. It codes for CASSSTTTPGGSYEQYF.

The rearrangement links TRBV28 to TRBJ1-4; no clear D gene. Germline V gene data show CDR1 as MDHEN and CDR2 as SYDVKM. CDR3 length: 16 amino acids. V lost 2 bases and J 7 bases, leaving 17 bases between the germline ends. The CDR3, as DNA: TGTGCCAGCAGTTTAGACGCGGGGAGCGAAAGTGAAAAACTGTTTTTT. It codes for CASSLDAGSESEKLFF.

The V and J genes are TRBV19 and TRBJ1-5; D gene uncertain. Trimming removed 7 bases from V and 1 base from J, with 14 bases in between. The germline V gene has CDR1 LNHDA and CDR2 SQIVND (reference sequence). The CDR3 covers 15 residues. The CDR3 reads CASNERGASNQPQHF. Here the CDR3 DNA reads TGTGCCAGTAACGAGCGGGGAGCGAGCAATCAGCCCCAGCATTTT.

V and J are TRBV5-4 and TRBJ2-1, with D possibly being TRBD2 (6 bases). This CDR3 comprises 11 residues. The germline V and J ends were trimmed by 3 bases and 9 bases, with 7 bases remaining between them. Germline assignment: CDR1 SGHNT and CDR2 YYREEE (reference sequence). CDR3 loop: CASSWGLEQFF. DNA of the CDR3: TGTGCCAGCAGCTGGGGACTTGAGCAGTTCTTC.

The chain joins TRBV19 to TRBJ2-1; no definite D call. Trimming pared 1 base from V and 0 bases from J, leaving 7 bases between. The CDR3 is 15 residues long. CDR1 and CDR2 from the germline V gene are LNHDA and SQIVND (reference sequence). The CDR3 DNA sequence: TGTGCCAGTAGTATAGGGAGTACCTCCTACAATGAGCAGTTCTTC. Protein: CASSIGSTSYNEQFF. The full variable domain, in which reference TRBV19 and TRBJ2-1 provide the parts outside the CDR3, is DGGITQSPKYLFRKEGQNVTLSCEQNLNHDAMYWYRQDPGQGLRLIYYSQIVNDFQKGDIAEGYSVSREKKESFPLTVTSAQKNPTAFYLCASSIGSTSYNEQFFGPGTRLTVL.

This clone showed up just a few times. This chain joins TRBV18 and TRBJ2-7, with 11 positions matching TRBD2. Germline CDR1 and CDR2: KGHSH and LQKENI. The CDR3 contains 15 residues. Trimming cost V 1 base and J 1 base; bases outside gene matches: 0. CDR3 amino acids: CASSPLAGGSYEQYF. DNA of the CDR3: TGTGCCAGCTCACCACTAGCGGGAGGGTCCTACGAGCAGTACTTC. The whole variable domain, remainder taken from reference TRBV18 and TRBJ2-7, is NAGVMQNPRHLVRRRGQEARLRCSPMKGHSHVYWYRQLPEEGLKFMVYLQKENIIDESGMPKERFSAEFPKEGPSILRIQQVVRGDSAAYFCASSPLAGGSYEQYFGPGTRLTVT.

J is TRBJ2-1 and V is TRBV28; possible D gene TRBD2, 6 bases. There are 12 residues in the CDR3. The ends were cut back, 7 bases at V and 6 bases at J, with 10 bases in the middle. In germline, CDR1 is MDHEN, CDR2 SYDVKM. Here the CDR3 DNA reads TGTGCCAGCATAACTAGCTTCAATGAGCAGTTCTTC. Translated, it gives CASITSFNEQFF.

The rearrangement uses TRBV27 and TRBJ2-7, with D tentatively TRBD1 (7 bases). The germline V and J ends were trimmed by 4 bases and 0 bases, with 16 bases remaining between them. The CDR3 contains 16 residues. CDR1 MNHEY and CDR2 SMNVEV come from the germline V gene (reference sequence). CDR3 amino acids: CASSSPQGGSSYEQYF. The CDR3 DNA is TGTGCCAGCAGTTCCCCCCAGGGGGGTAGCTCCTACGAGCAGTACTTC.

The chain uses TRBV10-1 and TRBJ2-7; tentatively, D is TRBD1 (5 bases). The CDR3 spans 16 residues. V lost 0 bases and J lost 5, with 17 bases in between. Germline assignment: CDR1 WNHNN and CDR2 SYGVQD (reference sequence). CDR3 sequence (DNA): TGCGCCAGCAGTGAGTCGACAGTTCCACCCGGCGACGAGCAGTACTTC. Translated: CASSESTVPPGDEQYF.

This rearrangement joins TRBV4-2 to TRBJ2-1, with TRBD2 identical over 12 bases. V was clipped by 4 bases and J by 0 bases; unmatched bases: 7. This CDR3 comprises 18 residues. Per the germline V gene, CDR1 is LGHNA and CDR2 is YNFKEQ. In nucleotides, the CDR3 is TGTGCCAGCAGCCGTCGACTAGCGGGGGTAAGCTCCTACAATGAGCAGTTCTTC. Protein product: CASSRRLAGVSSYNEQFF.

The genes are TRBV19 and TRBJ2-7, with D possibly being TRBD1 or TRBD2 (5 bases each). Between the trimmed V and J ends, which lost 7 bases and 2 bases, there was a span of 18 bases. The CDR3 spans 15 residues. Per the germline V gene, CDR1 is LNHDA and CDR2 is SQIVND (reference sequence). In nucleotides, the CDR3 is TGTGCCAGTACCCGCGTGGGGCAGGGACCCTACGAGCAGTACTTC. Amino acids: CASTRVGQGPYEQYF.

J is TRBJ2-3 and V is TRBV5-1; D remains unclear. Per the germline V gene, CDR1 is SGHRS and CDR2 is YFSETQ. This CDR3 is 14 amino acids long. The V gene lost 2 bases and the J gene lost 0 bases, with 7 bases spanning the gap. The CDR3 DNA sequence: TGCGCCAGCAGCTTCAGCGCGAGCACAGATACGCAGTATTTT. This translates into CASSFSASTDTQYF.

V is TRBV14 and J is TRBJ1-1; D possibly corresponds to TRBD1 (5 bases). Germline assignment: CDR1 SGHDN and CDR2 FVKESK. V was pared by 2 bases and J by 10 bases, with 14 bases between. This CDR3 is built from 13 residues. CDR3 nucleotide sequence: TGTGCCAGCAGCCAATCCACAACAGGAGGAGCTTTCTTT. It encodes CASSQSTTGGAFF.

This chain connects TRBV5-4 to TRBJ2-7, with 9 bases aligning to TRBD2. Germline V gene lookup returns CDR1 SGHNT and CDR2 YYREEE (reference sequence). After removal of 4 bases from V and 4 bases from J, the junction contained 12 bases not matched to a gene. The CDR3 contains 16 residues. The CDR3 is CASSPTPGLASYEQYF. In nucleotides, the CDR3 is TGTGCCAGCAGCCCTACCCCCGGACTAGCGTCGTACGAGCAGTACTTC.

The chain combines TRBV5-6 with TRBJ2-1; 8 nucleotides line up with TRBD2. The CDR3 contains 19 residues. V was clipped by 5 bases and J by 2 bases; unmatched bases: 18. The germline V gene encodes CDR1 SGHDT and CDR2 YYEEEE. CDR3 protein: CASRRERAGDGRAYNEQFF. The CDR3 DNA is TGTGCCAGCAGGAGGGAGCGAGCGGGGGACGGAAGGGCCTACAATGAGCAGTTCTTC. The full variable domain, with the rest looked up from reference TRBV5-6 and TRBJ2-1, is DAGVTQSPTHLIKTRGQQVTLRCSPKSGHDTVSWYQQALGQGPQFIFQYYEEEERQRGNFPDRFSGHQFPNYSSELNVNALLLGDSALYLCASRRERAGDGRAYNEQFFGPGTRLTVL.

The table lists this clone with a count of one. The chain uses TRBV11-2 and TRBJ2-3; 12 nucleotides align to TRBD2. CDR1 and CDR2 from the germline V gene are SGHAT and FQNNGV. V lost 5 bases and J lost 2; bases outside the gene matches: 11. The CDR3 is made up of 18 amino acids. CDR3 residues: CASSRTSGGRTNTDTQYF. The CDR3 DNA is TGTGCCAGCAGCCGCACTAGCGGGGGGCGAACTAACACAGATACGCAGTATTTT.

The V call is TRBV6-5, the J call TRBJ2-3; D is possibly TRBD1 or TRBD2 (7 bases each). Germline CDR1 and CDR2: MNHEY and SVGAGI. With 5 bases removed from V and 6 bases from J, the gap between germline ends came to 15 bases. The CDR3 length is 14 residues. DNA for the CDR3: TGTGCCAGCAGTAGTCGCAGGGGGGGCGATACGCAGTATTTT. This encodes CASSSRRGGDTQYF.

The V call is TRBV6-5, the J call TRBJ2-5; D may be TRBD2 (6 bases). The V end was cut by 9 bases, the J end by 1 base, with 15 bases between. Germline loops: CDR1 MNHEY, CDR2 SVGAGI. This CDR3 is built from 14 residues. The CDR3 DNA sequence: TGTGCCAGTGGCCTGGGACTGGGCCAAGAGACCCAGTACTTC. It is translated as CASGLGLGQETQYF.